The 2 T cell receptor beta chains given below trace back to one sample, sequenced in a study of CD8+CD57+ T cells in acquired aplastic anemia. Both TCR beta VDJ combination and CDR3 sequence profiling were carried out. Genomic DNA was the template for this profiling. TCRdb re-derived calls from the reads in MiXCR, one entry per CDR3 protein. The data show 250,000 to 300,000 distinct CDR3 sequences, roughly 59% seen once. In patients chosen for sequencing, flow cytometry had shown CD8+CD57+ cell expansion. The material sequenced was sorted CD4+, CD8+, or CD8+CD57+ T cells (not recorded which) from PBMCs. The receptors come from a human donor with aplastic anemia.

This clonotype was seen ten or more times. The J gene is TRBJ2-7, the V gene TRBV9; TRBD2 matches 11 bases. CDR1 is SGDLS, CDR2 YYNGEE, per germline. This CDR3 has 15 residues. With V trimmed by 3 bases and J by 3 bases, 5 bases remained unmatched. In DNA form, the CDR3 reads TGTGCCAGCAGCGGGCTAGCGGGGGGAAGCTACGAGCAGTACTTC. Protein product: CASSGLAGGSYEQYF.

This clonotype occurred many times. CDR3 amino acids: CSAGLAGSNIDEQFF. DNA of the CDR3: TGCAGTGCGGGACTAGCGGGGTCGAATATAGATGAGCAGTTCTTC. This chain joins TRBV20-1 and TRBJ2-1; TRBD2 matches 13 bases. CDR1 is DFQATT, CDR2 SNEGSKA, per germline (reference sequence). The CDR3 length is 15 residues. V shed 6 bases, J shed 8 bases, and the junction held 10 bases outside the gene matches.